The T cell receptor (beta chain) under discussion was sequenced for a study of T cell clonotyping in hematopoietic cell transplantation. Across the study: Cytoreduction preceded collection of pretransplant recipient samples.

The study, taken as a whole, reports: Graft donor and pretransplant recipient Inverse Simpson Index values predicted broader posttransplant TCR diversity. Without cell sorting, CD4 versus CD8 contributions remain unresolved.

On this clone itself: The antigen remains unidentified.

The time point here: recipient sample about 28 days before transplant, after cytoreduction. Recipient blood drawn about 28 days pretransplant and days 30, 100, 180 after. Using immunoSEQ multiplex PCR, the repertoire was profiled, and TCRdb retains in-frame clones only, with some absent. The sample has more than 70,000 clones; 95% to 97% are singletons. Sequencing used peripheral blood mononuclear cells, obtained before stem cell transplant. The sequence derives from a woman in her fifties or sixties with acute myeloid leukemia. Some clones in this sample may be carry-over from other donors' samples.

This chain's CDR3 is CASSLGPRGKGYGYTF. In DNA form, the CDR3 reads TGTGCCAGCAGCTTAGGGCCCAGGGGTAAAGGCTATGGCTACACCTTC. The chain uses TRBV7-9 and TRBJ1-2, with a weak D call TRBD1 (6 bases). The CDR3 runs 16 residues. V was shortened by 1 base and J by 4 bases, with 16 bases between the two germline ends. Germline CDR1 SEHNR, CDR2 FQNEAQ (reference sequence).